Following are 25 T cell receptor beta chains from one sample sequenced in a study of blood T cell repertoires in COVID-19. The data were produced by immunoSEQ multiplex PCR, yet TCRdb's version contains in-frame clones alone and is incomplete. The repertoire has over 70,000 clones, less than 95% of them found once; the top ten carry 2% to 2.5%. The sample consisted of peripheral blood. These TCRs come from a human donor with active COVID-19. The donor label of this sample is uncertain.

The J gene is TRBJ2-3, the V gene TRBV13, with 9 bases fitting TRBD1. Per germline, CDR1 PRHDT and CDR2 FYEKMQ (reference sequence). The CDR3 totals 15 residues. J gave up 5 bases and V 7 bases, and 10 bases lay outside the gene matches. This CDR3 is CASKSLGQGGDTQYF. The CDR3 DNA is TGTGCCAGCAAATCCTTGGGACAGGGTGGAGATACGCAGTATTTT.

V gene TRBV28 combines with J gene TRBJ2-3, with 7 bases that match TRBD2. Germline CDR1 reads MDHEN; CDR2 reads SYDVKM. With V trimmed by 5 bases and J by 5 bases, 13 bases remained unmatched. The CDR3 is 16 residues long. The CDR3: CASSPLPLGGGDTQYF. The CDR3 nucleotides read TGTGCCAGCAGTCCCCTCCCTTTGGGGGGGGGAGATACGCAGTATTTT.

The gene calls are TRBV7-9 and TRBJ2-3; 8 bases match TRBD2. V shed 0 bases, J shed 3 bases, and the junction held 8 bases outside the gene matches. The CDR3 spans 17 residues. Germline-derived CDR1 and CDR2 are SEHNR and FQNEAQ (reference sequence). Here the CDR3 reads CASSLAGGGLLTDTQYF. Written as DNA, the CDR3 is TGTGCCAGCAGCTTAGCGGGCGGGGGGCTGTTGACAGATACGCAGTATTTT. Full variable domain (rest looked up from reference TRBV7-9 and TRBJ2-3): DTGVSQNPRHKITKRGQNVTFRCDPISEHNRLYWYRQTLGQGPEFLTYFQNEAQLEKSRLLSDRFSAERPKGSFSTLEIQRTEQGDSAMYLCASSLAGGGLLTDTQYFGPGTRLTVL.

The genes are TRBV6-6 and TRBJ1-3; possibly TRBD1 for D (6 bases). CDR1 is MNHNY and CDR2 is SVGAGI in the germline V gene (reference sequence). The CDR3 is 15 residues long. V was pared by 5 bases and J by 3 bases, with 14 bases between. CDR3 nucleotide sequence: TGTGCCAGCAGTCAAGGGACAAAGGATGGAAACACCATATATTTT. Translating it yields CASSQGTKDGNTIYF.

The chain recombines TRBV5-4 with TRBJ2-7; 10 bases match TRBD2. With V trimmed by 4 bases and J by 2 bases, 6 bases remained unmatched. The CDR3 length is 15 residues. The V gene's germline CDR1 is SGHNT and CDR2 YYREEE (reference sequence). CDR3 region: CASSLSGGETYEQYF. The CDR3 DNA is TGTGCCAGCAGCCTCAGCGGGGGGGAGACCTACGAGCAGTACTTC. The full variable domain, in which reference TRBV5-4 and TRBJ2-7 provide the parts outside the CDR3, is ETGVTQSPTHLIKTRGQQVTLRCSSQSGHNTVSWYQQALGQGPQFIFQYYREEENGRGNFPPRFSGLQFPNYSSELNVNALELDDSALYLCASSLSGGETYEQYFGPGTRLTVT.

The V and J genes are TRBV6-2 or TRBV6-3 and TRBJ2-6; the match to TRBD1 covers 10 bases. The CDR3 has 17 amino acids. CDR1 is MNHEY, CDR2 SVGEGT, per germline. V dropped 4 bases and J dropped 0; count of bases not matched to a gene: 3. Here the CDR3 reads CASSWDRGGSGANVLTF. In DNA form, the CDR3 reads TGTGCCAGCAGTTGGGACAGGGGCGGCTCTGGGGCCAACGTCCTGACTTTC.

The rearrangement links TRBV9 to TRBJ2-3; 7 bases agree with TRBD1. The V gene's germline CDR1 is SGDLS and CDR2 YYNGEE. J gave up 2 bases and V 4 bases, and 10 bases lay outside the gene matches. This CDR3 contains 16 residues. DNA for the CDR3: TGTGCCAGCAGCCAGGGGGTGGCGGTATTCACAGATACGCAGTATTTT. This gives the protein CASSQGVAVFTDTQYF.

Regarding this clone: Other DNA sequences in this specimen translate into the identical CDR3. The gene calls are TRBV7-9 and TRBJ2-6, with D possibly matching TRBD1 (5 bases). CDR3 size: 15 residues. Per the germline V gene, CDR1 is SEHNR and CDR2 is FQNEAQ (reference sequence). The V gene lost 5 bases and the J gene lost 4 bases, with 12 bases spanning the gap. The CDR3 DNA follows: TGTGCCAGCAGCCTCAGGGTATCGGGGGCCAACGTCCTGACTTTC. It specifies CASSLRVSGANVLTF.

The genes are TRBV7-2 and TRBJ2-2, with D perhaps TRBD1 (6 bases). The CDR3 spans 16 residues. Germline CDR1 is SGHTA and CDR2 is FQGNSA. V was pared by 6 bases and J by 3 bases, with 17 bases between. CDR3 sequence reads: CASSYIQGPYTGELFF. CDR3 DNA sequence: TGTGCCAGCAGTTATATACAGGGACCGTACACCGGGGAGCTGTTTTTT.

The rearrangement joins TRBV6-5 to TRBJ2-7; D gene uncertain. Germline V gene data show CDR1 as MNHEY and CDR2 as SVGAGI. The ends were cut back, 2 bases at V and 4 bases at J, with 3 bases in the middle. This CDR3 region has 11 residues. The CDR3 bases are TGTGCCAGCAGTTACCTGTACGAGCAGTACTTC. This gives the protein CASSYLYEQYF.

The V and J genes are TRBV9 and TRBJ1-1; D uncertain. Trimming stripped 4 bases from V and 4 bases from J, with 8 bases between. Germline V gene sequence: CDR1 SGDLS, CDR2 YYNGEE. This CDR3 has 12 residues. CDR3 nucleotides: TGTGCCAGCAGCTCAGGAAGCACTGAAGCTTTCTTT. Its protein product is CASSSGSTEAFF. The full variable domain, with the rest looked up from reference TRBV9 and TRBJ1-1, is DSGVTQTPKHLITATGQRVTLRCSPRSGDLSVYWYQQSLDQGLQFLIQYYNGEERAKGNILERFSAQQFPDLHSELNLSSLELGDSALYFCASSSGSTEAFFGQGTRLTVV.

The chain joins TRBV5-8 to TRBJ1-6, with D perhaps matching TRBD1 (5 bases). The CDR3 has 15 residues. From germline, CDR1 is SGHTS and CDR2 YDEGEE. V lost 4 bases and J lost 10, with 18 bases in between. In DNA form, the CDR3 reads TGTGCCAGCAGCGCCGACAAGGGGCAGGGCTCACCCCTCCACTTT. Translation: CASSADKGQGSPLHF.

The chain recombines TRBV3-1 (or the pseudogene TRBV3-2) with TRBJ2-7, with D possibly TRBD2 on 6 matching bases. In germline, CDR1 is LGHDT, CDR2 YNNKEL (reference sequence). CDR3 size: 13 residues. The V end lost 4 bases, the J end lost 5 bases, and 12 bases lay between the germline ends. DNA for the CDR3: TGTGCCAGCAGCCCCGGTGGAGGGGACGAGCAGTACTTC. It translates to CASSPGGGDEQYF.

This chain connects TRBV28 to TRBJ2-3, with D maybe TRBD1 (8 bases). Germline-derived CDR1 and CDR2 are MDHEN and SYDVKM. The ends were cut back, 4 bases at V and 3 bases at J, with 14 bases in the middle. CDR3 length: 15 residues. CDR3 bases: TGTGCCAGCAGTTCCGTACAGGGGGGGACAGATACGCAGTATTTT. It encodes CASSSVQGGTDTQYF.

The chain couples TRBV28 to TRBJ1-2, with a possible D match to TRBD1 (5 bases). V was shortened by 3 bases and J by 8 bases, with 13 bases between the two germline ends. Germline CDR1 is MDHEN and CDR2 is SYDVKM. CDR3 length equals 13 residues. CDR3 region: CASSFPRVLGYTF. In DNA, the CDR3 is TGTGCCAGCAGTTTCCCCAGGGTCTTGGGCTACACCTTC.

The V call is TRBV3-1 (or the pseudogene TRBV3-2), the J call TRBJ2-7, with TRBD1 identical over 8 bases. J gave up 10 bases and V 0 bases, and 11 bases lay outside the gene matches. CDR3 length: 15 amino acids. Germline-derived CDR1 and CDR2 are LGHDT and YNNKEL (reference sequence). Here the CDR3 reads CASSQDTVPDRVQYF. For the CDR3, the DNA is TGTGCCAGCAGCCAAGATACAGTGCCGGACAGGGTCCAGTACTTC.

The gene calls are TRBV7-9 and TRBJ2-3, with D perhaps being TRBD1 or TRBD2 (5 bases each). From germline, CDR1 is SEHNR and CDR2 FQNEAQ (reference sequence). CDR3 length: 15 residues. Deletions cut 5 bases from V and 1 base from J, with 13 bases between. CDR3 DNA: TGTGCCAGCAGCCTAGGGGAGAGAGGCACAGATACGCAGTATTTT. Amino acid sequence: CASSLGERGTDTQYF.

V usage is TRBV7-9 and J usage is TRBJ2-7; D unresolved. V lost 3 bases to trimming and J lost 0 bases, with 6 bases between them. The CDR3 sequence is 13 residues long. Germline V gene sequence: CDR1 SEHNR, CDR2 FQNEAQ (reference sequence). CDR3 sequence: CASSLVSSYEQYF. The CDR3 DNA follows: TGTGCCAGCAGCTTGGTTAGCTCCTACGAGCAGTACTTC.

In DNA, the CDR3 is TGCGCCAGCAGCTTGCAGGCAGGGGTTGGGTACGAGCAGTACTTC. Translation gives CASSLQAGVGYEQYF. The chain joins TRBV5-1 to TRBJ2-7, with D possibly being TRBD1 (6 bases). CDR1 SGHRS and CDR2 YFSETQ come from the germline V gene. The CDR3 is 15 amino acids. V gave up 1 base and J gave up 4 bases, with 15 bases separating them.

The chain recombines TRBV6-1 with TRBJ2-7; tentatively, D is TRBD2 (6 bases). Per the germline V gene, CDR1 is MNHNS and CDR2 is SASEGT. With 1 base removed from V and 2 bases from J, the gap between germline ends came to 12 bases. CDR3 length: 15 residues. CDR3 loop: CASSEGEDTPYEQYF. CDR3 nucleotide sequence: TGTGCCAGCAGTGAAGGGGAGGACACTCCCTACGAGCAGTACTTC.

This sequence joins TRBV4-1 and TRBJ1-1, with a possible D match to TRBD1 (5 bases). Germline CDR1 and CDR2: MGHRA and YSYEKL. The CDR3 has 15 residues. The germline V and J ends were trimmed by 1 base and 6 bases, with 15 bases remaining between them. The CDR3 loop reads CASSQGGDTRPEAFF. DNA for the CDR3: TGCGCCAGCAGCCAAGGGGGCGACACGAGGCCTGAAGCTTTCTTT.

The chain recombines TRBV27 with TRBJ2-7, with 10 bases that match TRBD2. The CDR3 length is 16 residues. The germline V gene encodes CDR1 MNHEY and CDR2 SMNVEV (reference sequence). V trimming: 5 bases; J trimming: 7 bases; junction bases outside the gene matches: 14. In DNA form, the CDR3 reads TGTGCCAGCAGTAGGAGCGGGGGGGCTTTCTTACGAGAGCAGTACTTC. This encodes CASSRSGGAFLREQYF.

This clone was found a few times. This chain's CDR3 is CASSRAGQGSYEQYF. The CDR3 DNA reads as TGTGCCAGCAGTCGGGCGGGACAGGGTTCCTACGAGCAGTACTTC. The rearrangement uses TRBV6-5 and TRBJ2-7, with 9 bases lining up with TRBD1. This CDR3 spans 15 amino acids. The V gene's germline CDR1 is MNHEY and CDR2 SVGAGI. J was trimmed by 1 base and V by 5 bases; bases with no gene match: 6.

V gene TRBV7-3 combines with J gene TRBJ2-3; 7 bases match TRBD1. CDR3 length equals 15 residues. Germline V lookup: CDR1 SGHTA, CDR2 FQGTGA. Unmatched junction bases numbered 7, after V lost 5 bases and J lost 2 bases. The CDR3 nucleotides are TGTGCCAGCAGCCTCGACAGGGCCAACACAGATACGCAGTATTTT. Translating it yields CASSLDRANTDTQYF.

The CDR3 here is CASNEGGFPNEKLFF. Here the CDR3 DNA reads TGTGCCAGCAACGAGGGGGGGTTCCCTAATGAAAAACTGTTTTTT. The rearrangement uses TRBV6-5 and TRBJ1-4; D is perhaps TRBD1 (6 bases). The CDR3 runs to 15 residues. CDR1 MNHEY and CDR2 SVGAGI come from the germline V gene. The V end was cut by 7 bases, the J end by 3 bases, with 15 bases between.